A selection of T cell receptor beta chains follows, all from one sample in a study of blood T cell repertoires in COVID-19. TCRdb's copy holds only in-frame clones and misses some; the assay was immunoSEQ multiplex PCR. Of approximately 300,000 clones listed, around four fifths are singletons. Sequencing was carried out using peripheral blood. The receptors originated from a woman aged 50 to 65 with acute or convalescent COVID-19. CDR3s include the opening cysteine and the closing phenylalanine or tryptophan. D genes are given only for firm matches. The size field is filled for only some rows; it gives once, few, many or a size class.

TGTGCCATCAGTGAACCGGGACAGGGGGTCGGGAACTATGGCTACACCTTC | CAISEPGQGVGNYGYTF | TRBJ1-2 | TRBV10-3 | TRBD1 | NA
TGTGCCAGCAGCGTAGGTGCGGGGGAGAACAATGAGCAGTTCTTC | CASSVGAGENNEQFF | TRBJ2-1 | TRBV9 | TRBD2 | NA
TGTGCCAGTAGTATAGATGGCGGATCAACAGATACGCAGTATTTT | CASSIDGGSTDTQYF | TRBJ2-3 | TRBV19 | NA | once
TGTGCCAGCTCACAGGGGGCTACCCAAGAGACCCAGTACTTC | CASSQGATQETQYF | TRBJ2-5 | TRBV18 | TRBD1 | NA
TGTGCCAGCAGTTCCGGGACAGAGAACACTGAAGCTTTCTTT | CASSSGTENTEAFF | TRBJ1-1 | TRBV6-6 | TRBD1 | NA
TGCAGCGGGGGGGGTGAGGACTATGGCTACACCTTC | CSGGGEDYGYTF | TRBJ1-2 | TRBV29-1 | NA | few
TGTGCCTGGACCGCGACAGGGGACAATCAGCCCCAGCATTTT | CAWTATGDNQPQHF | TRBJ1-5 | TRBV30 | TRBD1 | NA
TGTGCCTGGAGTCCACGCTCCGGGGGCTATGGCTACACCTTC | CAWSPRSGGYGYTF | TRBJ1-2 | TRBV30 | NA | NA
TGTGCCAGCAGTTCCCGGAGCTGGGGGGTTAAAGAGACCCAGTACTTC | CASSSRSWGVKETQYF | TRBJ2-5 | TRBV11-2 | NA | NA
TGTGCCAGCAGTCTCAGCCCCCACAGGGGGAATCAGCCCCAGCATTTT | CASSLSPHRGNQPQHF | TRBJ1-5 | TRBV27 | TRBD1 | few
TGTGCCAGCAGTCGGGTCAGTCTCTATGGCTACACCTTC | CASSRVSLYGYTF | TRBJ1-2 | TRBV6-6 | NA | NA
TGTGCCAGCAGCCAGACGACAGCGGGGAACAGAGAAAATGAGCAGTTCTTC | CASSQTTAGNRENEQFF | TRBJ2-1 | TRBV3-1/TRBV3-2 | TRBD2 | NA
TGTGCCAGCAGCTTGGCCCCGACAGGGGAAGGCTACACCTTC | CASSLAPTGEGYTF | TRBJ1-2 | TRBV5-6 | TRBD1 | few
TGTGCCAGCAGTAATACAGGGGACACTGAAGCTTTCTTT | CASSNTGDTEAFF | TRBJ1-1 | TRBV6-4 | TRBD1 | NA
TGTGCCAGCAGTCACGGGACAACTGGAAACACCATATATTTT | CASSHGTTGNTIYF | TRBJ1-3 | TRBV6-2/TRBV6-3 | NA | few
TGTGCCAGCAGCCCCATGACAGGGAACGGCTACACCTTC | CASSPMTGNGYTF | TRBJ1-2 | TRBV9 | TRBD1 | NA
TGTGCCAGCAGCCAAGATCGTAGGACTAGAAGCGAGCAGTACTTC | CASSQDRRTRSEQYF | TRBJ2-7 | TRBV4-2 | TRBD2 | NA
TGCGCCAGCAGCCAAGTGGACAGATTGAACACTGAAGCTTTCTTT | CASSQVDRLNTEAFF | TRBJ1-1 | TRBV4-1 | NA | NA
TGTGCCAGTCGTAGGCGGGGGAACACTGAAGCTTTCTTT | CASRRRGNTEAFF | TRBJ1-1 | TRBV6-5 | NA | NA
TGTGCCAGCAGTCCTACTTTTAGCACAGATACGCAGTATTTT | CASSPTFSTDTQYF | TRBJ2-3 | TRBV6-6 | NA | NA
TGTGCCAGCAGCTTAACCCCTAGCCCGGGAGATACGCAGTATTTT | CASSLTPSPGDTQYF | TRBJ2-3 | TRBV7-3 | NA | NA
TGTGCCTGGACCCCTCGTGAAGGGGGCCGCTATGGCTACACCTTC | CAWTPREGGRYGYTF | TRBJ1-2 | TRBV30 | TRBD1 | NA
TGTGCCAGCAGTCCCGAGGGAGGCGGGGAGCTGTTTTTT | CASSPEGGGELFF | TRBJ2-2 | TRBV11-3 | NA | NA
TGCGCCAGCAGGCGCACAGGGGTAACGCCGGGTGAAAAACTGTTTTTT | CASRRTGVTPGEKLFF | TRBJ1-4 | TRBV4-1 | TRBD1 | NA
TGTGCCAGTAGTATAGGTCTGGGAGGGGCGTCCGGAGAGACCCAGTACTTC | CASSIGLGGASGETQYF | TRBJ2-5 | TRBV19 | TRBD2 | NA
TGTGCCAGCAGTTTATGGAGGACGGAAAACACTGAAGCTTTCTTT | CASSLWRTENTEAFF | TRBJ1-1 | TRBV27 | NA | NA
TGCAGCGTTGTTCCGGACAGGGTTGCGAATGAGCAGTTCTTC | CSVVPDRVANEQFF | TRBJ2-1 | TRBV29-1 | TRBD1 | many
TGTGCCAGCAGCCCCCCTGCGGGACAGGGATCCTACGAGCAGTACTTC | CASSPPAGQGSYEQYF | TRBJ2-7 | TRBV28 | TRBD1 | NA
TGTGCCAGCAGTTTCGGGGGGGGCGGCTACACCTTC | CASSFGGGGYTF | TRBJ1-2 | TRBV12-3/TRBV12-4 | NA | NA
TGTGCCAGCAGTCCAACAGGGGGCTCAACTGAAGCTTTCTTT | CASSPTGGSTEAFF | TRBJ1-1 | TRBV2 | TRBD1 | NA
TGTGCCAGCAGCCAAAGCGGGACGAGCTCCTACGAGCAGTACTTC | CASSQSGTSSYEQYF | TRBJ2-7 | TRBV6-5 | TRBD2 | NA
TGTGCCAGCAGTGTCCTCGGGGGCTCTGGAAACACCATATATTTT | CASSVLGGSGNTIYF | TRBJ1-3 | TRBV28 | NA | NA
TGCGCCAGCAGCCCCACCCTAAACAGGGCTGGGGCCAACGTCCTGACTTTC | CASSPTLNRAGANVLTF | TRBJ2-6 | TRBV4-1 | NA | NA
TGTGCCACTAAGAGGGACAGGGGGTACACTGAAGCTTTCTTT | CATKRDRGYTEAFF | TRBJ1-1 | TRBV19 | TRBD1 | NA
TGTGCCAGCACCTTGATGGGGGGGAGGCCGTACTACGAGCAGTACTTC | CASTLMGGRPYYEQYF | TRBJ2-7 | TRBV6-4 | TRBD2 | NA
TGTGCCAGCAGCTTAGGAGGCAGGGGATCGGAGACCCAGTACTTC | CASSLGGRGSETQYF | TRBJ2-5 | TRBV7-2 | NA | NA
TGTGCCAGCAGCTCGGGACAGGATAATTCACCCCTCCACTTT | CASSSGQDNSPLHF | TRBJ1-6 | TRBV7-2 | TRBD1 | NA
TGTGCCAGCAGCAAAAATTCGGGGGGTTATAACTATGGCTACACCTTC | CASSKNSGGYNYGYTF | TRBJ1-2 | TRBV21-1 | NA | NA
TGTGCCAGCAGCATGGGACTAGCGGGAGGGCCCTACGAGCAGTACTTC | CASSMGLAGGPYEQYF | TRBJ2-7 | TRBV7-2 | TRBD2 | NA
TGTGCCTGGAGCCTACTAGGGAGAGCGGAAGAAAAACTGTTTTTT | CAWSLLGRAEEKLFF | TRBJ1-4 | TRBV30 | NA | NA
TGTGCCAGCAGCCCCGGAGCTCTGTACGAGCAGTACTTC | CASSPGALYEQYF | TRBJ2-7 | TRBV3-1/TRBV3-2 | NA | NA
TGTGCCAGCAGCTTAGGCACACACCAAGAGACCCAGTACTTC | CASSLGTHQETQYF | TRBJ2-5 | TRBV7-2 | NA | NA
TGTGCCAGCAGTTACTCGCCCCTAGAGGTAGATACGCAGTATTTT | CASSYSPLEVDTQYF | TRBJ2-3 | TRBV6-5 | NA | NA
TGTGCCAGCAGTGATCTGACAGGGACTGAGAACAATGAGCAGTTCTTC | CASSDLTGTENNEQFF | TRBJ2-1 | TRBV6-1 | NA | NA
TGCGCCAGCAGCTTGACGAGCGCTTCTTCTTACAATGAGCAGTTCTTC | CASSLTSASSYNEQFF | TRBJ2-1 | TRBV5-1 | NA | NA
TGCGCCAGCGGGGACAGTGGGGAAACTGAAGCTTTCTTT | CASGDSGETEAFF | TRBJ1-1 | TRBV5-1 | TRBD1 | NA
TGTGCCAGCAGTTACTCGGGGGATGGCTACACCTTC | CASSYSGDGYTF | TRBJ1-2 | TRBV12-3/TRBV12-4 | NA | NA
TGTGCCAGTGGAGGGCACACTGAAGCTTTCTTT | CASGGHTEAFF | TRBJ1-1 | TRBV27 | NA | NA
TGTGCCAACAAGGCGGGAGTCCCCCCCTACGAGCAGTACTTC | CANKAGVPPYEQYF | TRBJ2-7 | TRBV27 | TRBD2 | NA
TGTGCCACCAGTGATTGGGGAACAGGGGCCGGCACAGATACGCAGTATTTT | CATSDWGTGAGTDTQYF | TRBJ2-3 | TRBV24-1 | TRBD1 | NA
TGTGCCAGCTCAAGGGCACACGGGGGCGAGCAGTACTTC | CASSRAHGGEQYF | TRBJ2-7 | TRBV2 | NA | few
TGCAGCGTTGAGGACCCAGGGGAGGAGACCCAGTACTTC | CSVEDPGEETQYF | TRBJ2-5 | TRBV29-1 | NA | NA